This T cell receptor beta chain was recorded in a study of radiotherapy plus CTLA-4 blockade in lung cancer. Overall study context: There were objective responses in roughly 17% of patients, and around 32% had disease control. Regarding the study as a whole: Peripheral blood showed expansion of tumor-derived TCR clones after radiotherapy and ipilimumab.

The table came from immunoSEQ multiplex PCR; TCRdb's copy has only in-frame clones and leaves some out. Here the sample spans about 76,000 clones, roughly four fifths being singletons. CDR3 length: 16 amino acids. Comment on this clone: Its antigen is not known.

This TCR was sampled from a human donor with non-small cell lung cancer who had stable disease on radiotherapy plus ipilimumab. The chain couples TRBV12-1 to TRBJ2-5; the D call TRBD2 from the table was never checked on the DNA. TRBV12-1 is termed a pseudogene. The material was peripheral blood, obtained from a patient treated with radiotherapy plus ipilimumab. The CDR3, as DNA: TGTGCCAGCAGCTTTGCTAGCGGGAGAGCACAAGAGACCCAGTACTTC. Its protein is CASSFASGRAQETQYF.